Listed below are T cell receptor beta chains from one sample, sequenced in a study of OX40 agonist ivuxolimab in advanced cancers. TCRdb's table, derived via immunoSEQ multiplex PCR, lists solely in-frame clones and lacks some. This sample has 35,000 to 55,000 clones, with 90% to 95% found just once. The sample consisted of CD4+ or CD8+ T cells sorted from blood, taken in a trial of the OX40 agonist ivuxolimab. Receptors were obtained from an adult with an advanced solid tumor such as melanoma, head and neck, liver or kidney cancer. CDR3s include the opening cysteine and the closing phenylalanine or tryptophan. Fields, in order: V gene, J gene, clone size, D gene, CDR3 protein, CDR3 DNA. A D gene is named only where the DNA matches it firmly. Some rows have no size entry. The others give once, few or many, or a class for an expanded clone.

V gene: TRBV20-1; J gene: TRBJ2-7; clone size: .; D gene: .; CDR3 protein: CSARGRDEQYF; CDR3 DNA: TGCAGTGCTAGAGGTAGGGACGAGCAGTACTTC
V gene: TRBV7-9; J gene: TRBJ2-2; clone size: once; D gene: TRBD2; CDR3 protein: CASSGAGLAAANTGELFF; CDR3 DNA: TGTGCCAGCAGCGGAGCGGGACTAGCGGCTGCGAACACCGGGGAGCTGTTTTTT
V gene: TRBV7-4; J gene: TRBJ2-1; clone size: once; D gene: TRBD1; CDR3 protein: CARTSPQGPYNEQFF; CDR3 DNA: TGTGCCCGAACCTCCCCACAGGGGCCCTACAATGAGCAGTTCTTC
V gene: TRBV7-2; J gene: TRBJ2-1; clone size: .; D gene: TRBD2; CDR3 protein: CASSLVLAGVSQFF; CDR3 DNA: TGTGCCAGCAGCTTAGTCCTAGCGGGAGTCTCCCAGTTCTTC
V gene: TRBV10-3; J gene: TRBJ2-2; clone size: .; D gene: .; CDR3 protein: CATKGTGELFF; CDR3 DNA: TGTGCCACCAAAGGCACCGGGGAGCTGTTTTTT
V gene: TRBV4-2; J gene: TRBJ2-7; clone size: .; D gene: TRBD1; CDR3 protein: CASSQEYRGTYEQYF; CDR3 DNA: TGTGCCAGCAGCCAAGAGTACAGGGGCACATACGAGCAGTACTTC
V gene: TRBV7-9; J gene: TRBJ1-1; clone size: .; D gene: .; CDR3 protein: CASSPDTEAFF; CDR3 DNA: TGTGCCAGCAGCCCCGACACTGAAGCTTTCTTT
V gene: TRBV7-9; J gene: TRBJ2-2; clone size: .; D gene: TRBD2; CDR3 protein: CASSLTSPATGELFF; CDR3 DNA: TGTGCCAGCAGCTTGACTAGCCCCGCCACCGGGGAGCTGTTTTTT
V gene: TRBV7-6; J gene: TRBJ1-4; clone size: .; D gene: .; CDR3 protein: CASSPQGLLMFF; CDR3 DNA: TGTGCCAGCAGCCCCCAGGGACTTTTGATGTTTTTT
V gene: TRBV4-2; J gene: TRBJ2-7; clone size: medium-sized; D gene: TRBD2; CDR3 protein: CASSQDGWREISNTYEQYF; CDR3 DNA: TGTGCCAGCAGCCAAGATGGTTGGCGGGAGATTAGCAACACCTACGAGCAGTACTTC
V gene: TRBV11-2; J gene: TRBJ2-7; clone size: .; D gene: .; CDR3 protein: CASSLDWTYEQYF; CDR3 DNA: TGTGCCAGCAGCTTGGACTGGACCTACGAGCAGTACTTC
V gene: TRBV7-9; J gene: TRBJ2-3; clone size: .; D gene: .; CDR3 protein: CASSSLRTDTQYF; CDR3 DNA: TGTGCCAGCAGCTCCCTTAGGACTGATACGCAGTATTTT
V gene: TRBV5-1; J gene: TRBJ1-2; clone size: .; D gene: .; CDR3 protein: CASSFGSGWGYTF; CDR3 DNA: TGCGCCAGCAGCTTTGGGTCTGGATGGGGCTACACCTTC
V gene: TRBV4-1; J gene: TRBJ1-4; clone size: .; D gene: .; CDR3 protein: CASSRITDSEYDEKLFF; CDR3 DNA: TGCGCCAGCAGCCGAATAACGGACAGCGAATATGATGAAAAACTGTTTTTT
V gene: TRBV7-2; J gene: TRBJ2-3; clone size: .; D gene: .; CDR3 protein: CASSLNLALDTQYF; CDR3 DNA: TGTGCCAGCAGCTTAAACCTGGCCCTGGATACGCAGTATTTT
V gene: TRBV28; J gene: TRBJ1-4; clone size: .; D gene: .; CDR3 protein: CASSFPGTPQMANEKLFF; CDR3 DNA: TGTGCCAGCAGTTTCCCCGGGACACCCCAAATGGCTAATGAAAAACTGTTTTTT
V gene: TRBV29-1; J gene: TRBJ2-7; clone size: .; D gene: TRBD2; CDR3 protein: CSVRGDYLLSYEQYF; CDR3 DNA: TGCAGCGTTAGAGGGGACTACCTACTCTCCTACGAGCAGTACTTC
V gene: TRBV28; J gene: TRBJ2-7; clone size: .; D gene: TRBD1; CDR3 protein: CASGDRESYEQYF; CDR3 DNA: TGTGCCAGCGGGGACAGGGAGTCCTACGAGCAGTACTTC
V gene: TRBV5-6; J gene: TRBJ2-4; clone size: .; D gene: TRBD2; CDR3 protein: CASSLGRGRRQNIQYF; CDR3 DNA: TGTGCCAGCAGCTTGGGTCGCGGGAGGCGGCAAAACATTCAGTACTTC
V gene: TRBV19; J gene: TRBJ2-5; clone size: .; D gene: TRBD2; CDR3 protein: CASSSGLAGRQETQYF; CDR3 DNA: TGTGCCAGTAGTAGCGGACTAGCGGGAAGGCAAGAGACCCAGTACTTC